This T cell receptor (beta chain) was identified in a study of blood T cell repertoires in COVID-19. Generated by immunoSEQ multiplex PCR, the TCRdb table keeps only in-frame clones and is missing some. The sample carries about 82,000 clones, roughly 89% recorded once. This CDR3 contains 14 residues. The V gene lost 0 bases and the J gene lost 8 bases, with 10 bases spanning the gap. The V gene's germline CDR1 is MNHEY and CDR2 SVGAGI. J is TRBJ2-2 and V is TRBV6-5; D may be TRBD2 (5 bases). This receptor was identified in a woman in her 50s with acute COVID-19. The source material was PBMCs or T cells enriched from blood (not recorded which). This CDR3 reads CASSYSGVVGELFF. CDR3 nucleotides: TGTGCCAGCAGTTACTCGGGAGTCGTAGGGGAGCTGTTTTTT.